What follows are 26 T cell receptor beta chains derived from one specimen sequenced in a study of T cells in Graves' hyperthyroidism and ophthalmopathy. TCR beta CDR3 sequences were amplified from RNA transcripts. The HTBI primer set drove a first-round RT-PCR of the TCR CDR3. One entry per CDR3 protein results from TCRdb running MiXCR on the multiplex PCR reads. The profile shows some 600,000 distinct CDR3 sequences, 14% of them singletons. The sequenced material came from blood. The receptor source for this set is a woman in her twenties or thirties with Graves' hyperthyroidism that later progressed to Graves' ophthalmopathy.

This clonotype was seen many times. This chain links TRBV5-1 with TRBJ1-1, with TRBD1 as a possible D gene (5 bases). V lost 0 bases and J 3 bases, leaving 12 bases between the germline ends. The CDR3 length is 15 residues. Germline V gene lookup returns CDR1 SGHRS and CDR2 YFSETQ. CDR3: CASSLEVGAYTEAFF. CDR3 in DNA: TGCGCCAGCAGCTTGGAAGTAGGGGCTTACACTGAAGCTTTCTTT.

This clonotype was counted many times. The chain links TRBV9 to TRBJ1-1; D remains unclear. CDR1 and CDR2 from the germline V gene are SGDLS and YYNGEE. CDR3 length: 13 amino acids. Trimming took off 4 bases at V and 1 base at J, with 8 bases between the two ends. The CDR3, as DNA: TGTGCCAGCAGCCGGCAGGCGAACACTGAAGCTTTCTTT. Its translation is CASSRQANTEAFF.

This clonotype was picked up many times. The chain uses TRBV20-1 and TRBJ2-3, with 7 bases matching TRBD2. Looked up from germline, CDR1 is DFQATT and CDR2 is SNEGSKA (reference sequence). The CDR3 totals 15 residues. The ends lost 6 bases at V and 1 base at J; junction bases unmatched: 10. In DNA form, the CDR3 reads TGCAGTGCGGGAGGGCGGGAGAAGGGCACAGATACGCAGTATTTT. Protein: CSAGGREKGTDTQYF.

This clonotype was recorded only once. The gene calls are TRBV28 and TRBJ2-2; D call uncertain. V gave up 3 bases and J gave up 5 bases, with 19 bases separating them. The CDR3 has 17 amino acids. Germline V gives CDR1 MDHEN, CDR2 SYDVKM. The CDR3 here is CASSFLRKKSKTGELFF. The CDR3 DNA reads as TGTGCCAGCAGTTTCCTTAGGAAGAAAAGTAAGACCGGGGAGCTGTTTTTT.

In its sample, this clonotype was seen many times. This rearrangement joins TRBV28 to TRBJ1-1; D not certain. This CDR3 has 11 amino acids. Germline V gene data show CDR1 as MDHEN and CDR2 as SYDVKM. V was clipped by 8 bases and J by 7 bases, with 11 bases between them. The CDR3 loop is CASSGFNEAFF. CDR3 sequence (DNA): TGTGCCAGCTCGGGTTTTAATGAAGCTTTCTTT.

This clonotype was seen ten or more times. Here the CDR3 reads CAITGQGNYGYTF. DNA for the CDR3: TGTGCCATCACTGGCCAGGGGAACTATGGCTACACCTTC. The rearrangement joins TRBV10-3 to TRBJ1-2; D is perhaps TRBD1 (6 bases). The germline V gene has CDR1 ENHRY and CDR2 SYGVKD. The V and J ends lost 7 bases and 2 bases respectively, with 11 bases between them. The CDR3 is 13 residues long.

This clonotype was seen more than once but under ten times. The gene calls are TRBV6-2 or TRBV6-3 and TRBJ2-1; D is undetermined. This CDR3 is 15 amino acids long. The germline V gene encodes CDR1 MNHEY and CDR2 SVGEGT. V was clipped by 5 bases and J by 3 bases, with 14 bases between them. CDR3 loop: CASSPDVGNYNEQFF. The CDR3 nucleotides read TGTGCCAGCAGTCCCGACGTGGGAAACTACAATGAGCAGTTCTTC.

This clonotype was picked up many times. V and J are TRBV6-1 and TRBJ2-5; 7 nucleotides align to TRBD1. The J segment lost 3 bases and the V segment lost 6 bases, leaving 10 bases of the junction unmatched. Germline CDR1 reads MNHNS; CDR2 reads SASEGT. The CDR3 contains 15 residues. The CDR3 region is CASRTMTGSKETQYF. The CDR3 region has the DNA TGTGCCAGCAGGACGATGACAGGGAGTAAAGAGACCCAGTACTTC.

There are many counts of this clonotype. The CDR3, as DNA: TGTGCCAGCAGCCAGGGACAGTCCTACGAGCAGTACTTC. This encodes CASSQGQSYEQYF. The J gene is TRBJ2-7, the V gene TRBV12-3 or TRBV12-4, with 7 bases matching TRBD1. The V and J ends lost 6 bases and 1 base, in that order; junction bases with no gene match: 3. The CDR3 extends over 13 amino acids.

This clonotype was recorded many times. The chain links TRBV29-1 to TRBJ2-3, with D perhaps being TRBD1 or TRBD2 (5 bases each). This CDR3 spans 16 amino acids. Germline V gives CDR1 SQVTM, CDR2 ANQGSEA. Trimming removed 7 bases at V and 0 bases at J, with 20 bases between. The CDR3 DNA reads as TGCAGCGCCGACAGCCCGGGGCGGTCTAGCACAGATACGCAGTATTTT. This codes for CSADSPGRSSTDTQYF.

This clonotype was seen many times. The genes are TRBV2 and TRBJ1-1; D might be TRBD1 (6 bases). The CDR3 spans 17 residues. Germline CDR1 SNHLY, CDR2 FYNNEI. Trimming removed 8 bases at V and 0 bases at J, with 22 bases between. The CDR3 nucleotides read TGTGCCAGCCAAACGGGCAGGACAGCTGACATGAACACTGAAGCTTTCTTT. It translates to CASQTGRTADMNTEAFF.

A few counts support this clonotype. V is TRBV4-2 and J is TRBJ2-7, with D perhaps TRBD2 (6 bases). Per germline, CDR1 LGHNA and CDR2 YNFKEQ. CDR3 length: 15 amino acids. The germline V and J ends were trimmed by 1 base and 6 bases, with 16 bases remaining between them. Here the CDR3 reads CASSQAASAGGEQYF. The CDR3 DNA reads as TGTGCCAGCAGCCAAGCCGCTAGCGCAGGAGGCGAGCAGTACTTC.

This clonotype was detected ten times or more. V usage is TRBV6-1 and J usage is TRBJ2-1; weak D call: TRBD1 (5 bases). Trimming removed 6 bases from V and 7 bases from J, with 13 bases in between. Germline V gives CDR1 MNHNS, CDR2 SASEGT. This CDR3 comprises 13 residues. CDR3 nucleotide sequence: TGTGCCAGCAGCAGACAGCCTGAAAATGAGCAGTTCTTC. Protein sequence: CASSRQPENEQFF.

CDR3 nucleotides: TGTGCCAGCAGTTTAGACCAGGTCTCTGGAAACACCATATATTTT. This codes for CASSLDQVSGNTIYF. This sequence joins TRBV28 and TRBJ1-3; the D is unclear. The V end lost 2 bases, the J end lost 0 bases, and 8 bases lay between the germline ends. CDR1 and CDR2 from the germline V gene are MDHEN and SYDVKM. The CDR3 covers 15 residues.

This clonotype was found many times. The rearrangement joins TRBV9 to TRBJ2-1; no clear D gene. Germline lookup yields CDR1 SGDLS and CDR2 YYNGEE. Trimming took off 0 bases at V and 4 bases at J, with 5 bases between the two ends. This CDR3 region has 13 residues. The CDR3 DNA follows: TGTGCCAGCAGCGTAGGGCAGTACAATGAGCAGTTCTTC. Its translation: CASSVGQYNEQFF. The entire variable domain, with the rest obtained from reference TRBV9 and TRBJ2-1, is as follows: DSGVTQTPKHLITATGQRVTLRCSPRSGDLSVYWYQQSLDQGLQFLIQYYNGEERAKGNILERFSAQQFPDLHSELNLSSLELGDSALYFCASSVGQYNEQFFGPGTRLTVL.

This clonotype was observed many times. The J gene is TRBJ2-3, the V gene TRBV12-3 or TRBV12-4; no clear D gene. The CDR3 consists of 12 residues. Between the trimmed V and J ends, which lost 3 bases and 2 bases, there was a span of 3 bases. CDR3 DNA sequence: TGTGCCAGCAGTTTCCCCACAGATACGCAGTATTTT. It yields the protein CASSFPTDTQYF.

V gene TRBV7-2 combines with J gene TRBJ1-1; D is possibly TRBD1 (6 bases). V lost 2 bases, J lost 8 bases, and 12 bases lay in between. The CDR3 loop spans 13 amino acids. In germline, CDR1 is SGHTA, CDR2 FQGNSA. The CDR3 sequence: CASSLRRGAEAFF. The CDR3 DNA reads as TGTGCCAGCAGCTTACGCCGGGGGGCGGAAGCTTTCTTT.

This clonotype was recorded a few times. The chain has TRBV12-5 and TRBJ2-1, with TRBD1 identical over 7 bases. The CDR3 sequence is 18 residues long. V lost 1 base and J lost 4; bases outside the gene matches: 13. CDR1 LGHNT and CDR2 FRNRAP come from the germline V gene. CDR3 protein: CASGLAPYRGPLYNEQFF. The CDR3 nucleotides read TGTGCTAGTGGTTTGGCCCCTTACAGGGGCCCCCTTTACAATGAGCAGTTCTTC.

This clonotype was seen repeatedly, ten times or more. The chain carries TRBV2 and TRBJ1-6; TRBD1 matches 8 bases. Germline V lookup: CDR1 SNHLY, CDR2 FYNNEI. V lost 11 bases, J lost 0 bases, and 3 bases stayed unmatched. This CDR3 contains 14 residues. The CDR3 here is CAGQGSSYNSPLHF. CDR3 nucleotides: TGTGCCGGACAGGGTAGCTCCTATAATTCACCCCTCCACTTT.

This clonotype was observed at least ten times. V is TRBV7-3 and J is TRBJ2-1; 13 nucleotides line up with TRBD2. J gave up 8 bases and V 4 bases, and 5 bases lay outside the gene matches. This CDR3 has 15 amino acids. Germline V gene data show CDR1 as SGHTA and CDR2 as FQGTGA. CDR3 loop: CASSYTSGGGDEQFF. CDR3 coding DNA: TGTGCCAGCAGCTACACTAGCGGGGGGGGGGATGAGCAGTTCTTC.

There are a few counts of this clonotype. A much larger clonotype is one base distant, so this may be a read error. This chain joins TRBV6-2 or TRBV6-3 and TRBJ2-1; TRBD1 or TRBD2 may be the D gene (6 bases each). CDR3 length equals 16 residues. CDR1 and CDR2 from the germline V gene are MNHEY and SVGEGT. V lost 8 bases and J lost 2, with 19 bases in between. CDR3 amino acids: CASPKARDIPYNEQFF. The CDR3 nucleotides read TGTGCCAGCCCCAAAGCGCGGGACATCCCCTACAATGAGCAGTTCTTC.

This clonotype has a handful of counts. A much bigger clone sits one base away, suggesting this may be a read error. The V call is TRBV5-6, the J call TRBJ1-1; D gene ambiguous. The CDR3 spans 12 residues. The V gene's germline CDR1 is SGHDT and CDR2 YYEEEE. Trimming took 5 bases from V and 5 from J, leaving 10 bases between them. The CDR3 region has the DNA TGTGCCAGCAGTTTTGAGAGGACTGAAGCTTTCTTT. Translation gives CASSFERTEAFF.

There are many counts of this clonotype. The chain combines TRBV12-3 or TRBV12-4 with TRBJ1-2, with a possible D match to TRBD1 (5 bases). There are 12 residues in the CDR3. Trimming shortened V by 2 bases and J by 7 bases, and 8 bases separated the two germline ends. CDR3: CASSLKGFGYTF. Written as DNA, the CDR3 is TGTGCCAGCAGTTTAAAGGGGTTTGGCTACACCTTC.

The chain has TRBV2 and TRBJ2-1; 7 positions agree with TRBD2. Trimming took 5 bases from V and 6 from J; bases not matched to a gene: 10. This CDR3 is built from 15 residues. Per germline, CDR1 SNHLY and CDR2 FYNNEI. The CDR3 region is CASSPSGKGANEQFF. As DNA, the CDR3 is TGTGCCAGCAGTCCCAGCGGGAAAGGAGCCAATGAGCAGTTCTTC.

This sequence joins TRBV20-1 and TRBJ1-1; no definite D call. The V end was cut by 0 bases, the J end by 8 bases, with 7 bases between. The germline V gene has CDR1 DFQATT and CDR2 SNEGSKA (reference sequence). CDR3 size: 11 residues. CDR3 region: CSARDTSEAFF. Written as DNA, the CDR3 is TGCAGTGCTAGAGATACCTCCGAAGCTTTCTTT.

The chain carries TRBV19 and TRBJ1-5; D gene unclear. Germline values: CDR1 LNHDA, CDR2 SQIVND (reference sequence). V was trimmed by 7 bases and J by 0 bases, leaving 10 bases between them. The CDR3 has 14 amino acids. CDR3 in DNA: TGTGCCAGTATGGACCTATATAGCAATCAGCCCCAGCATTTT. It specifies CASMDLYSNQPQHF. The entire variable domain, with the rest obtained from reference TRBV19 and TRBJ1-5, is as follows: DGGITQSPKYLFRKEGQNVTLSCEQNLNHDAMYWYRQDPGQGLRLIYYSQIVNDFQKGDIAEGYSVSREKKESFPLTVTSAQKNPTAFYLCASMDLYSNQPQHFGDGTRLSIL.